A selection of T cell receptor beta chains follows, all from one sample in a study of T cell changes during pregnancy in multiple sclerosis. Some clones are missing from TCRdb's copy, which holds only in-frame ones; the method was immunoSEQ multiplex PCR. Of roughly 70,000 clones listed, 75% to 95% are singletons. The sequenced sample was peripheral blood, obtained in the first trimester of pregnancy. The receptors were sampled from a female donor with multiple sclerosis, enrolled in a pregnancy study. Both conserved end residues are part of each CDR3. Fields, in order: clone size, V gene, J gene, CDR3 protein. Expanded clones are given a class, and other clones once, few, many or no size at all.

abundance: -; v_gene: TRBV28; j_gene: TRBJ1-2; CDR3aa: CASSLRSGGHYGYTF
abundance: -; v_gene: TRBV9; j_gene: TRBJ2-1; CDR3aa: CASSPRLAFNEQFF
abundance: once; v_gene: TRBV11-2; j_gene: TRBJ1-1; CDR3aa: CASSLASPSGTEAFF
abundance: -; v_gene: TRBV18; j_gene: TRBJ1-2; CDR3aa: CASSPLQETNYGYTF
abundance: -; v_gene: TRBV6-1; j_gene: TRBJ2-3; CDR3aa: CASGALRGSADTQYF
abundance: -; v_gene: TRBV7-6; j_gene: TRBJ2-1; CDR3aa: CASSPPGIYNEQFF
abundance: -; v_gene: TRBV29-1; j_gene: TRBJ2-5; CDR3aa: CSADTGGAETQYF
abundance: -; v_gene: TRBV7-2; j_gene: TRBJ2-3; CDR3aa: CASSLSGTDTQYF
abundance: -; v_gene: TRBV6-1; j_gene: TRBJ1-6; CDR3aa: CASTRTGDSPLHF
abundance: -; v_gene: TRBV2; j_gene: TRBJ2-3; CDR3aa: CASSWDRGPDTQYF
abundance: -; v_gene: TRBV10-2; j_gene: TRBJ2-2; CDR3aa: CATRDRANTGELFF
abundance: -; v_gene: TRBV7-9; j_gene: TRBJ2-7; CDR3aa: CASSLSGTGGLVYEQYF
abundance: -; v_gene: TRBV9; j_gene: TRBJ1-2; CDR3aa: CASSVAPGANYGYTF
abundance: -; v_gene: TRBV29-1; j_gene: TRBJ1-1; CDR3aa: CSATTGPVNTEAFF
abundance: -; v_gene: TRBV18; j_gene: TRBJ1-5; CDR3aa: CASSKGTGQANQPQHF